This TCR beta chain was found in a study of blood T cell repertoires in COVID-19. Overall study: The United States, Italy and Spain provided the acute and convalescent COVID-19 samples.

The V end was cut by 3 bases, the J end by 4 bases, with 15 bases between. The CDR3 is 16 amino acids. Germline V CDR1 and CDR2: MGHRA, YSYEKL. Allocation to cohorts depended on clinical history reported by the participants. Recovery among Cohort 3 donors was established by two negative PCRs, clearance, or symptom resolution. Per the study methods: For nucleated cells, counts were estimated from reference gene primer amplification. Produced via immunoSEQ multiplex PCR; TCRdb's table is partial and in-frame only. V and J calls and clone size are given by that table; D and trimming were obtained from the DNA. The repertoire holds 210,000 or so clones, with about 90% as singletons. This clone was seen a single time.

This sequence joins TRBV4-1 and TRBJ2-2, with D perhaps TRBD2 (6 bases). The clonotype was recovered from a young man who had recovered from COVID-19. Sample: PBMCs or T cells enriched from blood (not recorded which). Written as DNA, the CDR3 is TGCGCCAGCAGCCACAGGGACTGGGGCAGCACCGGGGAGCTGTTTTTT. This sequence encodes CASSHRDWGSTGELFF.